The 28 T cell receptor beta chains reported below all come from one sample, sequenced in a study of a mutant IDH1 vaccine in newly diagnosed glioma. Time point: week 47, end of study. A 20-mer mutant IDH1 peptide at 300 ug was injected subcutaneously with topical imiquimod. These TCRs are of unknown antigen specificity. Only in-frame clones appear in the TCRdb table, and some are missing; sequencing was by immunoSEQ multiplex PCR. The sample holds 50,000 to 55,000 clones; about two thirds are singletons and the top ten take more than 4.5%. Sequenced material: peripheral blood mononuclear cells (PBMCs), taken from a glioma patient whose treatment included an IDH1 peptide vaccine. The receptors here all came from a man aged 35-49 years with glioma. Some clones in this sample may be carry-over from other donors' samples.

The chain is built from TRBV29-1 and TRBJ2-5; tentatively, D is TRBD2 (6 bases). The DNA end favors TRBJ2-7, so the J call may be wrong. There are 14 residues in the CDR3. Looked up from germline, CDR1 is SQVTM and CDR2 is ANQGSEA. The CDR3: CSVAGGVGVYEQYF. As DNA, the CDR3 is TGCAGCGTTGCCGGGGGAGTAGGGGTCTACGAGCAGTACTTC.

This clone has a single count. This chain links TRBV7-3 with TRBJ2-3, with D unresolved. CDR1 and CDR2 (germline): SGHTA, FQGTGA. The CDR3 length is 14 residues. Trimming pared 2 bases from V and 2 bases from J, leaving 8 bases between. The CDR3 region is CASSLYWNTDTQYF. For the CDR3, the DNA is TGTGCCAGCAGCTTATACTGGAACACAGATACGCAGTATTTT.

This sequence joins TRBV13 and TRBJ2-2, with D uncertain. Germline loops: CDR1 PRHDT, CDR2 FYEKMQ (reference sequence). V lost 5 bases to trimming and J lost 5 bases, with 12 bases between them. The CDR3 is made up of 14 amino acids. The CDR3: CASSAPSLTGELFF. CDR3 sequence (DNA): TGTGCCAGCAGCGCCCCTTCTCTAACCGGGGAGCTGTTTTTT.

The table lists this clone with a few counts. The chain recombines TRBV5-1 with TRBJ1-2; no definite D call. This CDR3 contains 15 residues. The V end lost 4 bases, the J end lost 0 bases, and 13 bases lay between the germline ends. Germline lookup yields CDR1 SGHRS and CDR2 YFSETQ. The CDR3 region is CASSPAPAANYGYTF. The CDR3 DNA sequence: TGCGCCAGCAGCCCCGCCCCAGCAGCTAACTATGGCTACACCTTC.

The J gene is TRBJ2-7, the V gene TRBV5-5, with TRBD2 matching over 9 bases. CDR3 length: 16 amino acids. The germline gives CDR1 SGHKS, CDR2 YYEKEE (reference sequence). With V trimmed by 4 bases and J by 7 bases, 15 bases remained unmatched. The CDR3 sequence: CASSLHQTGTSREQYF. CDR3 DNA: TGTGCCAGCAGCCTACACCAGACCGGGACTAGCCGGGAGCAGTACTTC. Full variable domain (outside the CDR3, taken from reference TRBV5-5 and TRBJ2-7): DAGVTQSPTHLIKTRGQQVTLRCSPISGHKSVSWYQQVLGQGPQFIFQYYEKEERGRGNFPDRFSARQFPNYSSELNVNALLLGDSALYLCASSLHQTGTSREQYFGPGTRLTVT.

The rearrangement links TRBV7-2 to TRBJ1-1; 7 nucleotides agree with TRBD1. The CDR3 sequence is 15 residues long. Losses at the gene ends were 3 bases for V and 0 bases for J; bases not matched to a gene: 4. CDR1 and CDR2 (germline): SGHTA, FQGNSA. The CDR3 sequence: CASSFQGVMNTEAFF. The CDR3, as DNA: TGTGCCAGCAGCTTCCAGGGGGTTATGAACACTGAAGCTTTCTTT. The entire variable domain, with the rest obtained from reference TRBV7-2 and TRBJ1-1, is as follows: GAGVSQSPSNKVTEKGKDVELRCDPISGHTALYWYRQSLGQGLEFLIYFQGNSAPDKSGLPSDRFSAERTGGSVSTLTIQRTQQEDSAVYLCASSFQGVMNTEAFFGQGTRLTVV.

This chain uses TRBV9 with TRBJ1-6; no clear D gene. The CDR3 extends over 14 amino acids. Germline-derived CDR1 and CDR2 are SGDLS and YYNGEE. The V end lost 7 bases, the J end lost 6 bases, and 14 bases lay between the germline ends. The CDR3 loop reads CASRAPGTNSPLHF. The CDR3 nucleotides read TGTGCCAGCCGCGCTCCTGGAACTAATTCACCCCTCCACTTT.

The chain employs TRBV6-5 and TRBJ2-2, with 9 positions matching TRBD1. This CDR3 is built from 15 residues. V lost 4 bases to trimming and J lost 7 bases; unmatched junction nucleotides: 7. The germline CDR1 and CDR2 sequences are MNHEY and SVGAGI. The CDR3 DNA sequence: TGTGCCAGCAGTTCCGCGGGACAGGGTAACGGGGAGCTGTTTTTT. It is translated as CASSSAGQGNGELFF.

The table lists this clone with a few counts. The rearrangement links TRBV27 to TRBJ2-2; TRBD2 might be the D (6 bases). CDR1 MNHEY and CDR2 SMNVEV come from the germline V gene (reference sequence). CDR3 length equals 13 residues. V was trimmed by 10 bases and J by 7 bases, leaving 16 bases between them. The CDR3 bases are TGTGCCACCCTCGACCACGGGGGCGGGGAGCTGTTTTTT. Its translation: CATLDHGGGELFF.

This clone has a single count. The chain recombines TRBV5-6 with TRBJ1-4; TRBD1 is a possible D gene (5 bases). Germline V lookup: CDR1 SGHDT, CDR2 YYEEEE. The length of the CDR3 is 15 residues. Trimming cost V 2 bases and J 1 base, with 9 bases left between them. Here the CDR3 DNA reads TGTGCCAGCAGCTTTGGGGGGGGAACTAATGAAAAACTGTTTTTT. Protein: CASSFGGGTNEKLFF.

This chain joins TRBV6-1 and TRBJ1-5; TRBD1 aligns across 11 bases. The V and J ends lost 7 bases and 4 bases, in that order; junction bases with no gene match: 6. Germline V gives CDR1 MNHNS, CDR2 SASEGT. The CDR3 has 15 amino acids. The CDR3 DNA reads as TGTGCCAGCAACTCCGGGACAGGGGGAAATCAGCCCCAGCATTTT. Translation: CASNSGTGGNQPQHF.

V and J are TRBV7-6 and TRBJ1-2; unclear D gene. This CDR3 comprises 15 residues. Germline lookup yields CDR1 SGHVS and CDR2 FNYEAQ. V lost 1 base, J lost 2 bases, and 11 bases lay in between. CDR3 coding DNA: TGTGCCAGCAGCTTAGAACGAGCGCCCAACTATGGCTACACCTTC. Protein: CASSLERAPNYGYTF.

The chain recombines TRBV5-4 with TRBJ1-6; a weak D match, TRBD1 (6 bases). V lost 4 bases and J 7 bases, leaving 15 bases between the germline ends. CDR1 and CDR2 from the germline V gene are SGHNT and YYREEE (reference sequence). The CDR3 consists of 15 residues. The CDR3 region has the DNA TGTGCCAGCAGCCTAGACCCAGGGGAAAATTCACCCCTCCACTTT. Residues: CASSLDPGENSPLHF.

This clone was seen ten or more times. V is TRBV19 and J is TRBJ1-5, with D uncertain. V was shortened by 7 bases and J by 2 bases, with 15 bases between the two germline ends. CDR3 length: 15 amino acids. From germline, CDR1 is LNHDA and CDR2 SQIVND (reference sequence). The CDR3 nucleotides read TGTGCCAGTAAGGCAGAGGCGGCGGGCAATCAGCCCCAGCATTTT. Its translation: CASKAEAAGNQPQHF.

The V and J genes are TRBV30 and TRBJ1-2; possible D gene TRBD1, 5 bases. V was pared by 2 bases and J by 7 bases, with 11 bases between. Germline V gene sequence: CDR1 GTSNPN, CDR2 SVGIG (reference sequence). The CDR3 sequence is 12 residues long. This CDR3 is CAWSLGAGGYTF. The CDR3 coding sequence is TGTGCCTGGAGTCTCGGGGCAGGTGGCTACACCTTC. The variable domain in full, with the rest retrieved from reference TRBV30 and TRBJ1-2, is SQTIHQWPATLVQPVGSPLSLECTVEGTSNPNLYWYRQAAGRGLQLLFYSVGIGQISSEVPQNLSASRPQDRQFILSSKKLLLSDSGFYLCAWSLGAGGYTFGSGTRLTVV.

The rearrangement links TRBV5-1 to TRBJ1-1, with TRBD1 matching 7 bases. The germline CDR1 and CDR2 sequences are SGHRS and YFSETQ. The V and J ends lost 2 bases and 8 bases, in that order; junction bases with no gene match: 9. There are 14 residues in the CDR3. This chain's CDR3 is CASSFSGGSTEAFF. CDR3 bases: TGCGCCAGCAGCTTCTCAGGGGGTTCTACCGAAGCTTTCTTT.

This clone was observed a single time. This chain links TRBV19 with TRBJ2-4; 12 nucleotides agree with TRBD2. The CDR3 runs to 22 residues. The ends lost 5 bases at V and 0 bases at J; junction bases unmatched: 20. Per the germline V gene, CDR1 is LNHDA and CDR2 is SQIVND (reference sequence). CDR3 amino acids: CASSRRSASGGALVIAKNIQYF. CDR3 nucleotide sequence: TGTGCCAGTAGTCGGCGTTCGGCTAGCGGGGGGGCCTTGGTAATAGCCAAAAACATTCAGTACTTC.

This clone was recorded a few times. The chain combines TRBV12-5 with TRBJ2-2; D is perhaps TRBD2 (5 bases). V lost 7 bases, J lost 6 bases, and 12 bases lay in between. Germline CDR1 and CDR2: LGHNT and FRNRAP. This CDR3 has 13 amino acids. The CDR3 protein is CASALRGSGELFF. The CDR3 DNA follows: TGTGCTAGTGCCTTGAGAGGGTCCGGGGAGCTGTTTTTT.

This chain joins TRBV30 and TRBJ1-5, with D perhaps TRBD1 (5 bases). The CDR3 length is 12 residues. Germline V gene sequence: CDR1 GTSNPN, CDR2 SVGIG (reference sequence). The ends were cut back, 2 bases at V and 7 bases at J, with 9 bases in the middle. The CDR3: CAWSTGHQPQHF. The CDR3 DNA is TGTGCCTGGAGTACGGGGCACCAGCCCCAGCATTTT. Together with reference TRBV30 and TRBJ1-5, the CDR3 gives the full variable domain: SQTIHQWPATLVQPVGSPLSLECTVEGTSNPNLYWYRQAAGRGLQLLFYSVGIGQISSEVPQNLSASRPQDRQFILSSKKLLLSDSGFYLCAWSTGHQPQHFGDGTRLSIL.

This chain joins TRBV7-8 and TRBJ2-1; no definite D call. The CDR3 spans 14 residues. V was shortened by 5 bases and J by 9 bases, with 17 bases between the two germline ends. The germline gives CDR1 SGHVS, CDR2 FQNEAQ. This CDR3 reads CASSTTTGGSEQFF. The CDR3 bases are TGTGCCAGCAGCACAACGACGGGTGGAAGTGAGCAGTTCTTC.

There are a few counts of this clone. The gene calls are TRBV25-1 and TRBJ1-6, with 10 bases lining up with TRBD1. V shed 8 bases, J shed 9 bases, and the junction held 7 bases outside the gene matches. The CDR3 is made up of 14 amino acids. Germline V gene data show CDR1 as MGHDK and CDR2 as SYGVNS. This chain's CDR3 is CASRRTGGSSPLHF. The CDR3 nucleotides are TGTGCCAGCCGTCGGACAGGGGGAAGTTCACCCCTCCACTTT.

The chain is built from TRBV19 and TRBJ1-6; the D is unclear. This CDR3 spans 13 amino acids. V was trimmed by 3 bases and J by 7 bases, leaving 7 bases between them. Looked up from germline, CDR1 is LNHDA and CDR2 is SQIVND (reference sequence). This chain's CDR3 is CASSIGLNSPLHF. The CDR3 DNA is TGTGCCAGTAGTATCGGGCTGAATTCACCCCTCCACTTT. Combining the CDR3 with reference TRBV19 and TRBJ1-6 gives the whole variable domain DGGITQSPKYLFRKEGQNVTLSCEQNLNHDAMYWYRQDPGQGLRLIYYSQIVNDFQKGDIAEGYSVSREKKESFPLTVTSAQKNPTAFYLCASSIGLNSPLHFGNGTRLTVT.

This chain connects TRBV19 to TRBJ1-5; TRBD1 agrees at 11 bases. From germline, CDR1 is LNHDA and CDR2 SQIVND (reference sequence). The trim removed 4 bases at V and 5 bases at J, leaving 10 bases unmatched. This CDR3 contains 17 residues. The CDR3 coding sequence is TGTGCCAGTAGTAAGAACGGACAGGGGGCGATGTATCAGCCCCAGCATTTT. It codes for CASSKNGQGAMYQPQHF.

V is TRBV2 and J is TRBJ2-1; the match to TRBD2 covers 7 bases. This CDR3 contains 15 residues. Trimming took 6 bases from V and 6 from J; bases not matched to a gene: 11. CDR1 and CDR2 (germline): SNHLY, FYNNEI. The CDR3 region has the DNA TGTGCCAGCAGCGTTACTAGCGCTGGGGGCAATGAGCAGTTCTTC. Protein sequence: CASSVTSAGGNEQFF.

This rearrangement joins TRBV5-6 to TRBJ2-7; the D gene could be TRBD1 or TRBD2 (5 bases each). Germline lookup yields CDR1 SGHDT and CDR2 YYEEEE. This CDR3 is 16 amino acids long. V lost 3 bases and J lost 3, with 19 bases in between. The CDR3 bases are TGTGCCAGCAGCTCTGATTATGGGACCGCGGGCTACGAGCAGTACTTC. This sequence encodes CASSSDYGTAGYEQYF.

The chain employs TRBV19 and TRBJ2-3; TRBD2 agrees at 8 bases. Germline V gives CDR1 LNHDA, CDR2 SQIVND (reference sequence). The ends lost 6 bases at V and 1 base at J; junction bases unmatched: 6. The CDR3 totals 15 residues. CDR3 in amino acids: CASRGLAGRTDTQYF. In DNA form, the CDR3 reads TGTGCCAGTAGGGGGCTAGCGGGCCGCACAGATACGCAGTATTTT. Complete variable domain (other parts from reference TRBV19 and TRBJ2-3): DGGITQSPKYLFRKEGQNVTLSCEQNLNHDAMYWYRQDPGQGLRLIYYSQIVNDFQKGDIAEGYSVSREKKESFPLTVTSAQKNPTAFYLCASRGLAGRTDTQYFGPGTRLTVL.

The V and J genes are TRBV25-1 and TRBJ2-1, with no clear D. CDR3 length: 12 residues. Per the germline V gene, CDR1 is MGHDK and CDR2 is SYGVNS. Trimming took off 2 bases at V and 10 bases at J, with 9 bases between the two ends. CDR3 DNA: TGTGCCAGCAGTGAAACGGGTTTGGAGCAGTTCTTC. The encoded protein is CASSETGLEQFF.

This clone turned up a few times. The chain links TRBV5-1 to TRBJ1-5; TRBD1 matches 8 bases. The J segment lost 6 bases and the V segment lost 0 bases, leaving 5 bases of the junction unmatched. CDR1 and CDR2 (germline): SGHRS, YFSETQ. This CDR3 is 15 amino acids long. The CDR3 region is CASSLAGGSTQPQHF. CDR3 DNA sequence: TGCGCCAGCAGCTTGGCAGGGGGCTCCACTCAGCCCCAGCATTTT.